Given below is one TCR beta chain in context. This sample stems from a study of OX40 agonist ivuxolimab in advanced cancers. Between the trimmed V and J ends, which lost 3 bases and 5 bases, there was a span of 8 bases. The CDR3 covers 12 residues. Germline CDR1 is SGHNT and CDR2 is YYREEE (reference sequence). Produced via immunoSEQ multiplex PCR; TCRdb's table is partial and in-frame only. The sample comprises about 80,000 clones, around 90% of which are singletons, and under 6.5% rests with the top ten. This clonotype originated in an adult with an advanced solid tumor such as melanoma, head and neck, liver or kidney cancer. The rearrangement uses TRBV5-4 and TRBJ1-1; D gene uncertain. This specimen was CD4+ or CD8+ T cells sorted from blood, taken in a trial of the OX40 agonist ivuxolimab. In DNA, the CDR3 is TGTGCCAGCAGCTCACTGGAGACTGAAGCTTTCTTT. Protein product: CASSSLETEAFF.